This T cell receptor (beta chain) was identified in a study of OX40 agonist ivuxolimab in advanced cancers. About the study: The dose of intravenous ivuxolimab that patients received every 2 weeks ranged from 0.01 to 10 mg/kg. General observations from the study: In the expanded peripheral T cells, antigen specificity was never determined. Clonal expansion was seen in CD4+ and CD8+ blood T cells by week 6 at 0.1 to 3.0 mg/kg.

The method was immunoSEQ multiplex PCR; TCRdb's version includes in-frame clones alone and lacks a portion of them. This sample has 40,000 to 50,000 clones, with approximately 88% found just once. CDR3 size: 16 residues. Germline trimming cut 4 bases from V and 6 bases from J; bases unmatched to any gene: 11. CDR1 and CDR2 from the germline V gene are SNHLY and FYNNEI. On this clone itself: Its specificity is unknown.

The TCR was taken from an adult with an advanced solid tumor such as melanoma, head and neck, liver or kidney cancer. The chain has TRBV2 and TRBJ2-2; 7 bases fit TRBD1. Material: CD4+ or CD8+ T cells sorted from blood, obtained in a trial of the OX40 agonist ivuxolimab. CDR3: CASSGPVDRVAGELFF. The CDR3 nucleotides are TGTGCCAGCAGTGGTCCTGTAGACAGGGTGGCCGGGGAGCTGTTTTTT.